The sequence of this T cell receptor (beta chain) was determined in a study of human T cells and chemical hapten exposure. The wider study: TCR yield per sample varied, mainly due to pooled library volumes.

This clonotype was picked up a small number of times. Within the library, unique molecular identifiers were attached to each individual cDNA molecule. TCRdb redid the calling of the RACE reads with MiXCR, one entry per CDR3 protein. Among approximately 80,000 distinct CDR3 sequences, around 7% were seen once, and the ten largest hold 1.5% to 1.9%. Time point defined: patch test 1, 2 weeks after DPC sensitization. The treatment: therapeutic diphenylcyclopropenone sensitization with weekly scalp DPC. The germline CDR1 and CDR2 sequences are ENHRY and SYGVKD. The CDR3 consists of 12 residues. V was trimmed by 6 bases and J by 4 bases, leaving 9 bases between them.

The origin of this receptor is a woman aged 25 to 39 with alopecia areata. Some clones in this sample may be carry-over from other donors' samples. This specimen was whole blood, taken in connection with sensitization to the hapten diphenylcyclopropenone (DPC). V and J are TRBV10-3 and TRBJ1-2, with a tentative D call TRBD1 (5 bases). The DNA for the CDR3 is TGTGCCATCAGGGGGGATGGCTATGGCTACACCTTC. It translates to CAIRGDGYGYTF.